Below, 18 T cell receptor beta chains from the same sample are listed, as sequenced in a study of blood T cell repertoires in COVID-19. Generated by immunoSEQ multiplex PCR, the TCRdb table keeps only in-frame clones and is missing some. The sample records some 230,000 clones, just under 85% being singletons. The sequenced sample consisted of PBMCs or T cells enriched from blood (not recorded which). The receptors stem from a man between 35 and 55 years old who had recovered from COVID-19.

V and J are TRBV6-8 and TRBJ2-5, with TRBD1 matching over 12 bases. The CDR3 has 20 residues. V shed 6 bases and J 5 bases; nucleotides not matched to a gene: 22. The germline V gene has CDR1 MNHGY and CDR2 SAAAGT. The CDR3: CASRKLLHHAGTGGLETQYF. The CDR3 region has the DNA TGTGCCAGCAGAAAACTATTGCACCACGCCGGGACAGGGGGCTTGGAGACCCAGTACTTC.

The chain recombines TRBV19 with TRBJ2-3; TRBD2 matches 9 bases. The germline V gene has CDR1 LNHDA and CDR2 SQIVND (reference sequence). The CDR3 is 17 residues long. Trimming took 3 bases from V and 0 from J; bases not matched to a gene: 7. CDR3 sequence reads: CASSMWETSGSTDTQYF. The CDR3 region has the DNA TGTGCCAGTAGTATGTGGGAGACTAGCGGAAGCACAGATACGCAGTATTTT.

The chain joins TRBV27 to TRBJ1-1; no reliable D call. With 5 bases removed from V and 2 bases from J, the gap between germline ends came to 9 bases. Germline V gene lookup returns CDR1 MNHEY and CDR2 SMNVEV (reference sequence). The CDR3 spans 13 residues. CDR3: CASSAAYNTEAFF. DNA of the CDR3: TGTGCCAGCAGTGCGGCCTACAACACTGAAGCTTTCTTT.

The V and J genes are TRBV7-2 and TRBJ2-7, with D uncertain. This CDR3 has 13 amino acids. Germline CDR1 and CDR2: SGHTA and FQGNSA. V was pared by 0 bases and J by 0 bases, with 3 bases between. The CDR3 region is CASSLANSYEQYF. CDR3 coding DNA: TGTGCCAGCAGCTTAGCCAACTCCTACGAGCAGTACTTC.

This clone was counted between two and nine times. In the same sample, other DNA sequences code for this CDR3. J is TRBJ2-7 and V is TRBV19, with D maybe TRBD1 (6 bases). The CDR3 runs 14 residues. Germline-derived CDR1 and CDR2 are LNHDA and SQIVND (reference sequence). V shed 1 base and J shed 0 bases, with 7 bases lying between them. The CDR3 loop reads CASSIGGRSYEQYF. CDR3 DNA: TGTGCCAGTAGTATAGGGGGGCGCTCCTACGAGCAGTACTTC.

V is TRBV7-9 and J is TRBJ1-1, with 7 bases fitting TRBD1. CDR1 and CDR2 from the germline V gene are SEHNR and FQNEAQ (reference sequence). The CDR3 is 15 amino acids. After removal of 5 bases from V and 3 bases from J, the junction contained 9 bases not matched to a gene. CDR3 coding DNA: TGTGCCAGCAGCACCGACAGGGCGACGGACACTGAAGCTTTCTTT. Amino acid sequence: CASSTDRATDTEAFF.

This clone was found once. J is TRBJ1-1 and V is TRBV18, with 12 positions matching TRBD1. Germline CDR1 is KGHSH and CDR2 is LQKENI. Trimming at V came to 0 bases and at J to 3 bases, leaving 5 bases not matched to a gene. The CDR3 length is 17 residues. The CDR3 sequence: CASSPPGTGGLDTEAFF. As DNA, the CDR3 is TGTGCCAGCTCACCACCGGGGACAGGGGGCCTGGACACTGAAGCTTTCTTT. Supplemented by reference TRBV18 and TRBJ1-1, the full variable domain reads NAGVMQNPRHLVRRRGQEARLRCSPMKGHSHVYWYRQLPEEGLKFMVYLQKENIIDESGMPKERFSAEFPKEGPSILRIQQVVRGDSAAYFCASSPPGTGGLDTEAFFGQGTRLTVV.

The chain is built from TRBV4-2 and TRBJ2-3; the match to TRBD2 covers 8 bases. The junction had 6 bases not matched to a gene; V was cut back by 1 base and J by 3 bases. The CDR3 length is 16 residues. Germline V CDR1 and CDR2: LGHNA, YNFKEQ. CDR3 coding DNA: TGTGCCAGCAGCCAAGGTTCCGGGAGGGAAACAGATACGCAGTATTTT. The encoded protein is CASSQGSGRETDTQYF.

The V call is TRBV4-2, the J call TRBJ2-2, with 9 bases lining up with TRBD2. Losses at the gene ends were 4 bases for V and 0 bases for J; bases not matched to a gene: 6. The CDR3 has 17 amino acids. The V gene's germline CDR1 is LGHNA and CDR2 YNFKEQ. The CDR3 reads CASSLPRLAANTGELFF. Here the CDR3 DNA reads TGTGCCAGCAGCCTTCCAAGACTAGCGGCGAACACCGGGGAGCTGTTTTTT.

This clone came up many times. The rearrangement uses TRBV19 and TRBJ2-1; 10 bases are a match to TRBD2. Looked up from germline, CDR1 is LNHDA and CDR2 is SQIVND (reference sequence). The CDR3 is 14 residues long. V lost 6 bases and J lost 9; bases outside the gene matches: 8. This chain's CDR3 is CASRSASGSGEQFF. The CDR3 coding sequence is TGTGCCAGTAGGTCGGCTAGCGGGAGTGGTGAGCAGTTCTTC.

This clone has just a few counts. V is TRBV30 and J is TRBJ1-5; possible D gene TRBD1, 6 bases. V was cut by 2 bases and J by 5 bases, with 13 bases left in between. Germline V gene sequence: CDR1 GTSNPN, CDR2 SVGIG (reference sequence). The CDR3 loop spans 14 amino acids. DNA of the CDR3: TGTGCCTGGAGTCTAAGGGGGGGCGATCAGCCCCAGCATTTT. Translation gives CAWSLRGGDQPQHF.

The genes are TRBV5-1 and TRBJ2-2, with D unclear. CDR1 and CDR2 (germline): SGHRS, YFSETQ. This CDR3 contains 16 residues. Between the trimmed V and J ends, which lost 7 bases and 4 bases, there was a span of 20 bases. The CDR3 sequence: CASEIADQQGTGELFF. The DNA of the CDR3 is TGCGCCAGCGAGATCGCGGATCAGCAAGGCACCGGGGAGCTGTTTTTT.

This clone was picked up a small number of times. The rearrangement uses TRBV24-1 and TRBJ2-7, with 8 bases aligning to TRBD2. CDR1 and CDR2 from the germline V gene are KGHDR and SFDVKD. Trimming at V came to 9 bases and at J to 1 base, leaving 10 bases not matched to a gene. This CDR3 has 15 amino acids. The CDR3 region is CATSDTSGESYEQYF. The CDR3 DNA is TGTGCCACCTCTGATACTAGCGGAGAGTCCTACGAGCAGTACTTC.

CDR3 in amino acids: CASSQGAGVTDTQYF. In DNA, the CDR3 is TGTGCCAGCAGCCAAGGAGCGGGAGTCACAGATACGCAGTATTTT. The rearrangement uses TRBV14 and TRBJ2-3, with 8 positions matching TRBD2. J gave up 2 bases and V 1 base, and 2 bases lay outside the gene matches. Germline V gene sequence: CDR1 SGHDN, CDR2 FVKESK. The CDR3 length is 15 residues. Filled out from reference TRBV14 and TRBJ2-3, the complete variable domain reads EAGVTQFPSHSVIEKGQTVTLRCDPISGHDNLYWYRRVMGKEIKFLLHFVKESKQDESGMPNNRFLAERTGGTYSTLKVQPAELEDSGVYFCASSQGAGVTDTQYFGPGTRLTVL.

The chain couples TRBV4-2 to TRBJ2-3; tentatively, D is TRBD2 (5 bases). The CDR3 loop spans 17 amino acids. Trimming took off 1 base at V and 4 bases at J, with 18 bases between the two ends. The V gene's germline CDR1 is LGHNA and CDR2 YNFKEQ. CDR3 region: CASSQGKDLLGADTQYF. For the CDR3, the DNA is TGTGCCAGCAGCCAAGGAAAGGACCTCCTCGGGGCAGATACGCAGTATTTT.

J is TRBJ2-7 and V is TRBV7-3; D unclear. The ends were cut back, 4 bases at V and 2 bases at J, with 6 bases in the middle. The CDR3 consists of 12 residues. Germline CDR1 reads SGHTA; CDR2 reads FQGTGA. The CDR3 protein is CASSSDTYEQYF. The DNA for the CDR3 is TGTGCCAGCAGCTCCGACACCTACGAGCAGTACTTC.

The chain recombines TRBV29-1 with TRBJ1-3, with 7 nucleotides matching TRBD1. Germline V CDR1 and CDR2: SQVTM, ANQGSEA. The V and J ends lost 6 bases and 0 bases, in that order; junction bases with no gene match: 5. This CDR3 has 14 residues. The CDR3 is CSVQTGTSGNTIYF. In DNA form, the CDR3 reads TGCAGCGTCCAGACAGGGACCTCTGGAAACACCATATATTTT.

V and J are TRBV28 and TRBJ2-3; 12 nucleotides align to TRBD2. V trimming: 3 bases; J trimming: 4 bases; junction bases outside the gene matches: 8. The CDR3 runs 17 residues. CDR1 is MDHEN, CDR2 SYDVKM, per germline. Written as DNA, the CDR3 is TGTGCCAGCAGTTTTTCTAGCGGGAGGGCCCAGGCAGATACGCAGTATTTT. It translates to CASSFSSGRAQADTQYF.